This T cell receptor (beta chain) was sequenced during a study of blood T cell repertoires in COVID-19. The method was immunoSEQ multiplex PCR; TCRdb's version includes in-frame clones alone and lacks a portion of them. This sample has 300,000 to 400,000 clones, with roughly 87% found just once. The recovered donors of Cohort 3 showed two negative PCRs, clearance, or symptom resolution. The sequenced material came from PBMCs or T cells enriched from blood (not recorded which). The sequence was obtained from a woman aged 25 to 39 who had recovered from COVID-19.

In DNA form, the CDR3 reads TGTGCCAGCAGCTCCAACCGGGGGTTTAGCACAGATACGCAGTATTTT. Protein sequence: CASSSNRGFSTDTQYF. The chain is built from TRBV7-9 and TRBJ2-3; perhaps TRBD2 as D (6 bases). Germline V CDR1 and CDR2: SEHNR, FQNEAQ (reference sequence). There are 16 residues in the CDR3. Deletions cut 4 bases from V and 0 bases from J, with 14 bases between.